Presented here are 32 T cell receptor beta chains from one specimen sequenced in a study of blood T cells in healthy people across ages. A sample-barcoded 5' primer and a J-beta primer mix were used in a second PCR of about 7 to 12 cycles. Each CDR3 protein is one row after TCRdb ran MiXCR on the 5' RACE reads. This sample has about 320,000 distinct CDR3 sequences, with roughly a quarter found just once. Sequencing used blood. The receptors shown here come from a woman in her 70s in good health.

A few counts support this clonotype. The chain combines TRBV5-1 with TRBJ2-2, with D hard to call. The CDR3 is 15 amino acids. CDR1 SGHRS and CDR2 YFSETQ come from the germline V gene. V gave up 2 bases and J gave up 5 bases, with 13 bases separating them. This CDR3 reads CASSLQNQWTGELFF. DNA for the CDR3: TGCGCCAGCAGCTTACAAAACCAGTGGACCGGGGAGCTGTTTTTT. Combining the CDR3 with reference TRBV5-1 and TRBJ2-2 gives the whole variable domain KAGVTQTPRYLIKTRGQQVTLSCSPISGHRSVSWYQQTPGQGLQFLFEYFSETQRNKGNFPGRFSGRQFSNSRSEMNVSTLELGDSALYLCASSLQNQWTGELFFGEGSRLTVL.

The chain has TRBV29-1 and TRBJ1-4; D is possibly TRBD1 (5 bases). V was pared by 6 bases and J by 4 bases, with 12 bases between. CDR1 SQVTM and CDR2 ANQGSEA come from the germline V gene. The CDR3 is 13 residues long. In DNA, the CDR3 is TGCAGCGTAGCCCCGGGACTTAATGAAAAACTGTTTTTT. As protein: CSVAPGLNEKLFF.

In this sample, this clonotype turned up many times. The chain couples TRBV4-2 to TRBJ1-4; D remains unclear. This CDR3 comprises 15 residues. Trimming left V 2 bases short and J 8 bases short, with 15 bases between. Germline assignment: CDR1 LGHNA and CDR2 YNFKEQ. CDR3 residues: CASSQLTGSREKLFF. In DNA form, the CDR3 reads TGTGCCAGCAGCCAACTGACCGGGAGCCGGGAAAAACTGTTTTTT.

The chain carries TRBV20-1 and TRBJ2-2, with D unresolved. Germline CDR1 and CDR2: DFQATT and SNEGSKA (reference sequence). V lost 1 base, J lost 0 bases, and 6 bases lay in between. CDR3 length: 14 amino acids. CDR3 protein: CSARGGTNTGELFF. Written as DNA, the CDR3 is TGCAGTGCTAGAGGTGGAACGAACACCGGGGAGCTGTTTTTT.

The chain joins TRBV7-2 to TRBJ2-5, with D possibly matching TRBD1 (6 bases). The germline gives CDR1 SGHTA, CDR2 FQGNSA. Trimming took 6 bases from V and 2 from J, leaving 13 bases between them. The CDR3 contains 14 residues. CDR3 coding DNA: TGTGCCAGCAGATATACCGGACAGCAAGAGACCCAGTACTTC. This encodes CASRYTGQQETQYF.

The chain joins TRBV20-1 to TRBJ2-2; D possibly corresponds to TRBD2 (5 bases). Trimming cost V 5 bases and J 10 bases, with 17 bases left between them. CDR1 and CDR2 (germline): DFQATT, SNEGSKA (reference sequence). The CDR3 contains 13 residues. The CDR3 bases are TGCAGTGCTCCTCAGAGCGGTGCCGAGGAGCTGTTTTTT. Translated, it gives CSAPQSGAEELFF.

This clonotype appeared a few times. At one boundary the junction diverges from the germline segment, which might be a read error. The V and J genes are TRBV6-1 and TRBJ2-5; the D gene is possibly TRBD1 (6 bases). In germline, CDR1 is MNHNS, CDR2 SASEGT. This CDR3 has 14 amino acids. DNA of the CDR3: TGTGCCAGCAGGCCCGGGACATCCCAAGAGGCCCAGTACTTC. It specifies CASRPGTSQEAQYF.

This clonotype was observed a handful of times. V usage is TRBV20-1 and J usage is TRBJ2-4; perhaps TRBD1 as D (6 bases). From germline, CDR1 is DFQATT and CDR2 SNEGSKA (reference sequence). The CDR3 covers 12 residues. Trimming cost V 5 bases and J 6 bases, with 11 bases left between them. The CDR3 reads CSAPGQLNIQYF. The CDR3 coding sequence is TGCAGTGCTCCTGGACAGTTAAACATTCAGTACTTC.

The chain recombines TRBV29-1 with TRBJ2-5; D is undetermined. The ends were cut back, 4 bases at V and 2 bases at J, with 5 bases in the middle. The V gene's germline CDR1 is SQVTM and CDR2 ANQGSEA. The CDR3 covers 11 residues. CDR3 in DNA: TGCAGCGTTGCTCAGCAAGAGACCCAGTACTTC. It codes for CSVAQQETQYF.

The genes are TRBV24-1 and TRBJ1-2; no reliable D call. The germline V gene has CDR1 KGHDR and CDR2 SFDVKD. Trimming shortened V by 4 bases and J by 2 bases, and 10 bases separated the two germline ends. The CDR3 totals 14 residues. CDR3 residues: CATSERGWNYGYTF. CDR3 DNA sequence: TGTGCCACCAGTGAGCGAGGGTGGAACTATGGCTACACCTTC.

A few counts support this clonotype. The chain carries TRBV27 and TRBJ1-1, with 7 positions matching TRBD1. The CDR3 has 20 amino acids. V trimming: 2 bases; J trimming: 4 bases; junction bases outside the gene matches: 22. Germline V lookup: CDR1 MNHEY, CDR2 SMNVEV (reference sequence). The CDR3 DNA follows: TGTGCCAGCAGTTTAGCCAATCTTCGGGGACACAGGGGCGCGGGCACTGAAGCTTTCTTT. Its protein is CASSLANLRGHRGAGTEAFF.

The chain is built from TRBV3-1 and TRBJ1-2; weak D call: TRBD1 (6 bases). CDR3 length: 14 residues. V lost 4 bases and J lost 4, with 13 bases in between. Germline loops: CDR1 LGHDT, CDR2 YNNKEL (reference sequence). The CDR3, as DNA: TGTGCCAGCAGCCTGTCGGGACACGGCTATGGCTACACCTTC. This encodes CASSLSGHGYGYTF.

The chain links TRBV29-1 to TRBJ2-5; D perhaps matches TRBD2 (5 bases). The CDR3 runs to 11 residues. CDR1 and CDR2 (germline): SQVTM, ANQGSEA. Trimming removed 6 bases from V and 5 bases from J, with 10 bases in between. CDR3 bases: TGCAGCGTACCTGGCGGGGAGACCCAGTACTTC. This translates into CSVPGGETQYF.

The chain joins TRBV10-3 to TRBJ2-3; possibly TRBD2 for D (5 bases). Trimming removed 11 bases at V and 0 bases at J, with 9 bases between. Per the germline V gene, CDR1 is ENHRY and CDR2 is SYGVKD. The CDR3 length is 12 residues. In DNA, the CDR3 is TGTGCCTGCGGGCTTAGCACAGATACGCAGTATTTT. It is translated as CACGLSTDTQYF.

The CDR3 spells CATSDPTGPVNEQFF. The CDR3 nucleotides are TGTGCCACCAGTGATCCAACAGGGCCGGTCAATGAGCAGTTCTTC. V is TRBV24-1 and J is TRBJ2-5, with D possibly being TRBD1 (6 bases). TRBJ2-1 matches the DNA end more closely, so the J call is doubtful. CDR3 length: 15 amino acids. Germline CDR1 is KGHDR and CDR2 is SFDVKD.

A few counts support this clonotype. The chain joins TRBV24-1 to TRBJ2-7; D ambiguous. Trimming shortened V by 4 bases and J by 3 bases, and 6 bases separated the two germline ends. Germline V gives CDR1 KGHDR, CDR2 SFDVKD. CDR3 length equals 12 residues. The chain's CDR3 is CATSDQSYEQYF. DNA for the CDR3: TGTGCCACCAGTGACCAAAGCTACGAGCAGTACTTC.

This clonotype has a single count. V gene TRBV18 combines with J gene TRBJ2-3; D uncertain. There are 13 residues in the CDR3. V was shortened by 0 bases and J by 3 bases, with 4 bases between the two germline ends. The germline V gene has CDR1 KGHSH and CDR2 LQKENI. CDR3 loop: CASSPPMTDTQYF. Here the CDR3 DNA reads TGTGCCAGCTCACCACCGATGACAGATACGCAGTATTTT.

This clonotype was seen ten or more times. The rearrangement uses TRBV5-1 and TRBJ2-5, with 11 bases fitting TRBD2. The CDR3 has 16 amino acids. Germline CDR1 is SGHRS and CDR2 is YFSETQ. V lost 4 bases and J lost 3; bases outside the gene matches: 8. The CDR3 DNA reads as TGCGCCAGCAGCGCAACCACGGGACTAGCGGAAGAGACCCAGTACTTC. Protein sequence: CASSATTGLAEETQYF. The full variable domain, completed using reference TRBV5-1 and TRBJ2-5, is KAGVTQTPRYLIKTRGQQVTLSCSPISGHRSVSWYQQTPGQGLQFLFEYFSETQRNKGNFPGRFSGRQFSNSRSEMNVSTLELGDSALYLCASSATTGLAEETQYFGPGTRLLVL.

This rearrangement joins TRBV7-2 to TRBJ2-1; TRBD2 matches 11 bases. The J segment lost 1 base and the V segment lost 5 bases, leaving 4 bases of the junction unmatched. Germline V lookup: CDR1 SGHTA, CDR2 FQGNSA. CDR3 length: 16 amino acids. CDR3 DNA: TGTGCCAGCAGCCCGACTAGCGGGGAATCCTACAATGAGCAGTTCTTC. Amino acid sequence: CASSPTSGESYNEQFF.

The rearrangement uses TRBV20-1 and TRBJ2-5, with 9 bases aligning to TRBD2. Looked up from germline, CDR1 is DFQATT and CDR2 is SNEGSKA (reference sequence). Trimming at V came to 6 bases and at J to 5 bases, leaving 19 bases not matched to a gene. This CDR3 region has 17 residues. The CDR3 reads CSARGYGASGVGETQYF. CDR3 sequence (DNA): TGCAGTGCGAGGGGGTATGGTGCTAGCGGGGTAGGGGAGACCCAGTACTTC.

The rearrangement joins TRBV7-2 to TRBJ2-1; TRBD2 matches 12 bases. The better agreement between TRBJ2-5 and the DNA end casts doubt on the J call. CDR1 SGHTA and CDR2 FQGNSA come from the germline V gene. This CDR3 spans 16 amino acids. The CDR3 DNA is TGTGCCAGCAGCACCACTAGCGGGAGGAAGAAGGAGACCCAGTACTTC. It is translated as CASSTTSGRKKETQYF.

This clonotype was counted at least ten times. The chain carries TRBV29-1 and TRBJ1-2; 9 bases agree with TRBD1. From germline, CDR1 is SQVTM and CDR2 ANQGSEA. This CDR3 spans 14 amino acids. The V gene end was trimmed by 2 bases and the J gene end by 7 bases; junction bases not matched to a gene: 8. The CDR3 reads CSVERQGVVRGYTF. Here the CDR3 DNA reads TGCAGCGTTGAAAGACAGGGGGTAGTGCGTGGCTACACCTTC.

This chain connects TRBV28 to TRBJ2-4; TRBD1 matches 7 bases. This CDR3 contains 13 residues. Losses at the gene ends were 7 bases for V and 3 bases for J; bases not matched to a gene: 3. Germline V gene sequence: CDR1 MDHEN, CDR2 SYDVKM. The CDR3 bases are TGTGCCAGCACCCGGGACAGCAAAAACATTCAGTACTTC. It translates to CASTRDSKNIQYF.

This clonotype was recorded a few times. The chain uses TRBV5-4 and TRBJ2-2; unclear D gene. Between the trimmed V and J ends, which lost 2 bases and 5 bases, there was a span of 7 bases. Looked up from germline, CDR1 is SGHNT and CDR2 is YYREEE (reference sequence). The CDR3 is 13 residues long. The CDR3 loop reads CASSFMGTGELFF. The CDR3 DNA reads TGTGCCAGCAGCTTTATGGGAACCGGGGAGCTGTTTTTT.

This chain links TRBV20-1 with TRBJ2-7, with TRBD2 identical over 7 bases. Germline V lookup: CDR1 DFQATT, CDR2 SNEGSKA (reference sequence). CDR3 size: 14 residues. With 2 bases clipped from V and 6 bases from J, the junction kept 10 bases outside the gene matches. The CDR3 is CSARREGSVGEQYF. DNA of the CDR3: TGCAGTGCTAGAAGGGAGGGCTCCGTGGGCGAGCAGTACTTC.

The rearrangement joins TRBV20-1 to TRBJ2-7, with TRBD1 matching 9 bases. Germline trimming cut 5 bases from V and 6 bases from J; bases unmatched to any gene: 5. The germline V gene encodes CDR1 DFQATT and CDR2 SNEGSKA (reference sequence). The CDR3 covers 12 residues. The CDR3 bases are TGCAGTGCTCGGGACAGGGAGTCCGAGCAGTACTTC. Protein: CSARDRESEQYF.

The rearrangement links TRBV20-1 to TRBJ2-5; D call uncertain. The DNA matches TRBJ2-1 better at its end, which makes the J call doubtful. CDR3 length equals 11 residues. CDR1 DFQATT and CDR2 SNEGSKA come from the germline V gene (reference sequence). The CDR3: CSANRVNEQFF. The CDR3 region has the DNA TGCAGTGCCAACCGTGTAAATGAGCAGTTCTTC.

The CDR3 here is CASSYPQIRSASGTNEQFF. The CDR3, as DNA: TGTGCCAGCAGTTACCCCCAGATTCGGTCGGCTAGCGGGACCAATGAGCAGTTCTTC. The rearrangement uses TRBV6-6 and TRBJ2-1, with 9 positions matching TRBD2. V gave up 2 bases and J gave up 6 bases; unmatched junction bases: 17. CDR1 MNHNY and CDR2 SVGAGI come from the germline V gene (reference sequence). The CDR3 has 19 amino acids.

The chain links TRBV4-1 to TRBJ2-3; possible D gene TRBD1, 6 bases. Looked up from germline, CDR1 is MGHRA and CDR2 is YSYEKL. This CDR3 is built from 15 residues. V lost 4 bases to trimming and J lost 4 bases, with 15 bases between them. The CDR3 sequence: CASSPGDVEADTQYF. The CDR3 nucleotides are TGCGCCAGCAGCCCAGGGGACGTTGAGGCAGATACGCAGTATTTT.

This sequence joins TRBV5-8 and TRBJ2-3; 11 bases align to TRBD1. V dropped 4 bases and J dropped 1; count of bases not matched to a gene: 5. CDR3 length: 16 residues. The germline V gene has CDR1 SGHTS and CDR2 YDEGEE. This chain's CDR3 is CASSPGQGVGTDTQYF. The DNA for the CDR3 is TGTGCCAGCAGCCCGGGACAGGGGGTCGGCACAGATACGCAGTATTTT. Full variable domain (outside the CDR3, taken from reference TRBV5-8 and TRBJ2-3): EAGVTQSPTHLIKTRGQQATLRCSPISGHTSVYWYQQALGLGLQFLLWYDEGEERNRGNFPPRFSGRQFPNYSSELNVNALELEDSALYLCASSPGQGVGTDTQYFGPGTRLTVL.

This clonotype was counted a few times. The V call is TRBV19, the J call TRBJ1-1; D unclear. The CDR3 loop spans 11 amino acids. The germline gives CDR1 LNHDA, CDR2 SQIVND (reference sequence). With 3 bases removed from V and 11 bases from J, the gap between germline ends came to 10 bases. CDR3 in DNA: TGTGCCAGTAGTATTTCGCGATGGGCTTTCTTT. Its translation: CASSISRWAFF.

The chain is built from TRBV5-1 and TRBJ2-7; TRBD1 matches at 9 bases. CDR1 is SGHRS, CDR2 YFSETQ, per germline. The CDR3 runs 14 residues. The V segment lost 4 bases and the J segment 6 bases; nucleotides outside the gene matches: 8. The CDR3 region has the DNA TGCGCCAGCAGCGAACAGGGGGCAATTGGCGAGCAGTACTTC. Translating gives CASSEQGAIGEQYF.